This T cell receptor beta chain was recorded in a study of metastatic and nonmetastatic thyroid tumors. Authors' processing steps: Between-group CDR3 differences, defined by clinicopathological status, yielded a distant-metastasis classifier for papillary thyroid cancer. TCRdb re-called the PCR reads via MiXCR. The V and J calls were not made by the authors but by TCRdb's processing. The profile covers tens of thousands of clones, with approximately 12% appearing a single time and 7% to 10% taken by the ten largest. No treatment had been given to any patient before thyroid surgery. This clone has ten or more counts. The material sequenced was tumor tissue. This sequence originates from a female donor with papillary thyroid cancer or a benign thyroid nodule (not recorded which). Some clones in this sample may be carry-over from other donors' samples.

In DNA form, the CDR3 reads TGTGCCTCACAGGCGGGGAGCAGGGAGCTGTTTTTT. It specifies CASQAGSRELFF. The chain recombines TRBV19 with TRBJ2-2, with D possibly matching TRBD2 (6 bases). Per the germline V gene, CDR1 is LNHDA and CDR2 is SQIVND (reference sequence). The CDR3 runs 12 residues. V was clipped by 11 bases and J by 9 bases, with 16 bases between them.